Presented here are 20 T cell receptor beta chains from one specimen sequenced in a study of identical twins. Using its own MiXCR run on the 5' RACE reads, TCRdb lists one record per CDR3 protein. This repertoire shows around 95,000 distinct CDR3 sequences, about 6% found once; its top ten account for more than 10%. Input material: memory T cells sorted from blood. Receptor source: a woman in her forties or fifties in good health.

Notes on this clonotype: Being one base from a much bigger clone, this may be a read error. This chain connects TRBV4-2 to TRBJ2-3, with D unclear. V lost 3 bases to trimming and J lost 4 bases, with 17 bases between them. CDR1 is LGHNA, CDR2 YNFKEQ, per germline. CDR3 size: 16 residues. For the CDR3, the DNA is TGTGCCAGCAGCCAGCCCTCACTCTCGGCGGCAGATACGCAGTATTTT. Its translation: CASSQPSLSAADTQYF.

The chain uses TRBV19 and TRBJ2-7; D perhaps matches TRBD1 (5 bases). Deletions cut 4 bases from V and 3 bases from J, with 22 bases between. Germline-derived CDR1 and CDR2 are LNHDA and SQIVND (reference sequence). The length of the CDR3 is 17 residues. For the CDR3, the DNA is TGTGCCAGTAGTAACCCCTTGGGGCCCGTTGGGGACTACGAGCAGTACTTC. This sequence encodes CASSNPLGPVGDYEQYF. Together with reference TRBV19 and TRBJ2-7, the CDR3 gives the full variable domain: DGGITQSPKYLFRKEGQNVTLSCEQNLNHDAMYWYRQDPGQGLRLIYYSQIVNDFQKGDIAEGYSVSREKKESFPLTVTSAQKNPTAFYLCASSNPLGPVGDYEQYFGPGTRLTVT.

The V call is TRBV19, the J call TRBJ2-7, with D possibly matching TRBD1 (6 bases). This CDR3 spans 14 amino acids. Between the trimmed V and J ends, which lost 7 bases and 2 bases, there was a span of 15 bases. Germline V lookup: CDR1 LNHDA, CDR2 SQIVND (reference sequence). The CDR3 sequence is CASTPTGFTYEQYF. As DNA, the CDR3 is TGTGCCAGTACCCCGACAGGTTTCACCTACGAGCAGTACTTC.

This clonotype was seen a few times. The gene calls are TRBV2 and TRBJ2-2; 9 bases are a match to TRBD2. The germline V gene has CDR1 SNHLY and CDR2 FYNNEI. J gave up 1 base and V 9 bases, and 3 bases lay outside the gene matches. The CDR3 is made up of 14 amino acids. In DNA, the CDR3 is TGTGCCAGAGAGACTAGCGGGAACACCGGGGAGCTGTTTTTT. As protein: CARETSGNTGELFF.

This clonotype was seen a handful of times. The rearrangement joins TRBV12-3 or TRBV12-4 to TRBJ2-6; the D gene is possibly TRBD2 (6 bases). CDR3 length: 16 amino acids. V was cut by 3 bases and J by 4 bases, with 13 bases left in between. CDR3 in amino acids: CASSFGRRVGANVLTF. The CDR3 DNA follows: TGTGCCAGCAGTTTTGGAAGGAGGGTCGGGGCCAACGTCCTGACTTTC.

The chain combines TRBV4-1 with TRBJ2-7; D is possibly TRBD2 (6 bases). CDR1 is MGHRA, CDR2 YSYEKL, per germline. V was trimmed by 4 bases and J by 3 bases, leaving 13 bases between them. The CDR3 runs to 14 residues. The CDR3 spells CASSLGGSNYEQYF. As DNA, the CDR3 is TGCGCCAGCAGCCTGGGGGGATCCAACTACGAGCAGTACTTC.

This clonotype was detected ten times or more. V gene TRBV10-2 combines with J gene TRBJ1-2; 8 bases agree with TRBD1. Germline V gives CDR1 WSHSY, CDR2 SAAADI. The CDR3 spans 15 residues. Trimming cost V 8 bases and J 4 bases; bases outside gene matches: 12. This chain's CDR3 is CASREPGQGSYGYTF. As DNA, the CDR3 is TGCGCCAGCCGCGAGCCCGGACAGGGAAGCTATGGCTACACCTTC.

In this sample, this clonotype turned up a few times. The chain uses TRBV5-1 and TRBJ2-7; D gene uncertain. CDR1 is SGHRS, CDR2 YFSETQ, per germline. Trimming removed 6 bases at V and 0 bases at J, with 7 bases between. The CDR3 consists of 12 residues. The CDR3 loop reads CASKEDSYEQYF. CDR3 DNA: TGCGCCAGCAAAGAGGACTCCTACGAGCAGTACTTC.

This clonotype showed up many times. This rearrangement joins TRBV6-1 to TRBJ2-7; D remains ambiguous. Germline V CDR1 and CDR2: MNHNS, SASEGT. Trimming left V 4 bases short and J 0 bases short, with 13 bases between. The CDR3 is made up of 15 amino acids. In nucleotides, the CDR3 is TGTGCCAGCAGTGTGGAACAGCCGAGCTCCTACGAGCAGTACGTC. Protein product: CASSVEQPSSYEQYV.

This clonotype was seen many times. CDR3 bases: TGTGCCTGCGCGATTGGGACTAGCGGGATCACAGATACGCAGTATTTT. Translating gives CACAIGTSGITDTQYF. This sequence joins TRBV2 and TRBJ2-3, with 13 bases identical to TRBD2. J gave up 2 bases and V 11 bases, and 10 bases lay outside the gene matches. Looked up from germline, CDR1 is SNHLY and CDR2 is FYNNEI. This CDR3 comprises 16 residues. Full variable domain (remainder filled in from reference TRBV2 and TRBJ2-3): EPEVTQTPSHQVTQMGQEVILRCVPISNHLYFYWYRQILGQKVEFLVSFYNNEISEKSEIFDDQFSVERPDGSNFTLKIRSTKLEDSAMYFCACAIGTSGITDTQYFGPGTRLTVL.

This clonotype came up many times. The chain carries TRBV12-3 or TRBV12-4 and TRBJ2-7; 10 bases line up with TRBD1. V gave up 0 bases and J gave up 2 bases; unmatched junction bases: 7. This CDR3 is 17 amino acids long. CDR3 DNA sequence: TGTGCCAGCAGTTTAGCGGCTCCGGGACAGGGGACCTACGAGCAGTACTTC. Its protein product is CASSLAAPGQGTYEQYF.

This clonotype showed up many times. The chain couples TRBV4-2 to TRBJ2-5, with D tentatively TRBD2 (5 bases). The germline V gene encodes CDR1 LGHNA and CDR2 YNFKEQ. The CDR3 totals 15 residues. V was clipped by 3 bases and J by 1 base, with 12 bases between them. CDR3 DNA sequence: TGTGCCAGCAGCCAGCGGGCCGACCCCCAAGAGACCCAGTACTTC. Translated, it gives CASSQRADPQETQYF.

This clonotype was recorded at least ten times. This chain connects TRBV3-1 to TRBJ2-1; possibly TRBD1 or TRBD2 for D (5 bases each). The CDR3 contains 14 residues. The germline V and J ends were trimmed by 11 bases and 6 bases, with 20 bases remaining between them. Germline loops: CDR1 LGHDT, CDR2 YNNKEL (reference sequence). As DNA, the CDR3 is TGTGCCGTATCGATGGGGGTCCGGGGCAATGAGCAGTTCTTC. Translation gives CAVSMGVRGNEQFF.

This clonotype was counted at least ten times. This chain links TRBV5-1 with TRBJ2-1; D possibly uses TRBD1 or TRBD2 (5 bases each). Germline CDR1 is SGHRS and CDR2 is YFSETQ. Trimming removed 3 bases at V and 8 bases at J, with 18 bases between. There are 15 residues in the CDR3. The CDR3 here is CASSWTGPRGDEQFF. DNA for the CDR3: TGCGCCAGCAGCTGGACCGGGCCGAGGGGCGATGAGCAGTTCTTC.

The chain has TRBV5-8 and TRBJ1-2, with TRBD1 as a possible D gene (5 bases). CDR3 size: 12 residues. Germline lookup yields CDR1 SGHTS and CDR2 YDEGEE. V was pared by 2 bases and J by 8 bases, with 10 bases between. In nucleotides, the CDR3 is TGTGCCAGCAGCTTTTCAGGGAGCGGCTACACCTTC. Protein: CASSFSGSGYTF.

This clonotype was seen at least ten times. V and J are TRBV28 and TRBJ2-5, with 8 bases identical to TRBD2. The CDR3 extends over 18 amino acids. CDR1 is MDHEN, CDR2 SYDVKM, per germline. J gave up 1 base and V 6 bases, and 16 bases lay outside the gene matches. CDR3 sequence: CASSPSLGGEGAQETQYF. The CDR3 DNA is TGTGCCAGCAGCCCCTCCCTCGGGGGGGAAGGGGCCCAAGAGACCCAGTACTTC.

This clonotype was picked up a small number of times. The chain recombines TRBV19 with TRBJ2-3, with D uncertain. Trimming removed 2 bases from V and 2 bases from J, with 17 bases in between. The CDR3 is 17 residues long. CDR1 and CDR2 from the germline V gene are LNHDA and SQIVND (reference sequence). The CDR3 spells CASSIIGRGLSTDTQYF. CDR3 in DNA: TGTGCCAGTAGTATAATTGGTCGCGGTCTCTCCACAGATACGCAGTATTTT.

Comments on this clonotype: A clone one base away is much larger, so this may be a read error. The chain joins TRBV29-1 to TRBJ2-6, with D tentatively TRBD1 (5 bases). Germline CDR1 is SQVTM and CDR2 is ANQGSEA. CDR3 length: 14 residues. This chain's CDR3 is CSVASVSGANDLTF. CDR3 nucleotides: TGCAGCGTTGCCTCAGTCTCTGGGGCCAACGACCTGACTTTC.

There are many counts of this clonotype. The CDR3 sequence is CSAPQWPDTQYF. The DNA for the CDR3 is TGCAGTGCTCCACAGTGGCCAGATACGCAGTATTTT. The chain recombines TRBV20-1 with TRBJ2-3; D is uncertain. V was cut by 5 bases and J by 4 bases, with 10 bases left in between. In germline, CDR1 is DFQATT, CDR2 SNEGSKA (reference sequence). This CDR3 comprises 12 residues.

This clonotype was recorded many times. The chain combines TRBV29-1 with TRBJ2-1; D is uncertain. The CDR3 extends over 11 amino acids. V was cut by 4 bases and J by 10 bases, with 11 bases left in between. CDR1 and CDR2 from the germline V gene are SQVTM and ANQGSEA. CDR3 loop: CSVASSGEQFF. The CDR3 DNA is TGCAGCGTTGCCTCTAGTGGGGAGCAGTTCTTC.